This record covers a single T cell receptor (beta chain). Antigen specificity is unknown. The data are from a study of cytomegalovirus exposure and HLA in healthy donors. PCR involved 60 Vbeta and 13 Jbeta primers. Sequencing used immunoSEQ multiplex PCR; TCRdb keeps in-frame clones, though not all of them. The sample has 75,000 to 80,000 clones; just under 80% are singletons. Study-wide results and limits: Cytomegalovirus status was reportedly diagnosed by the classifier with high specificity and sensitivity. The study designated 150 or so TCR beta chains cytomegalovirus-associated.

This CDR3 comprises 15 residues. Germline V CDR1 and CDR2: SGHVS, FNYEAQ. Germline trimming cut 5 bases from V and 3 bases from J; bases unmatched to any gene: 8. The chain employs TRBV7-6 and TRBJ2-7, with 9 bases fitting TRBD1. Sequencing used PBMCs. The TCR sequence derives from a woman in her thirties or forties in good health and CMV-seropositive. The CDR3: CASSRGEGQGYEQYF. DNA of the CDR3: TGTGCCAGCAGCCGCGGCGAGGGACAGGGCTACGAGCAGTACTTC.